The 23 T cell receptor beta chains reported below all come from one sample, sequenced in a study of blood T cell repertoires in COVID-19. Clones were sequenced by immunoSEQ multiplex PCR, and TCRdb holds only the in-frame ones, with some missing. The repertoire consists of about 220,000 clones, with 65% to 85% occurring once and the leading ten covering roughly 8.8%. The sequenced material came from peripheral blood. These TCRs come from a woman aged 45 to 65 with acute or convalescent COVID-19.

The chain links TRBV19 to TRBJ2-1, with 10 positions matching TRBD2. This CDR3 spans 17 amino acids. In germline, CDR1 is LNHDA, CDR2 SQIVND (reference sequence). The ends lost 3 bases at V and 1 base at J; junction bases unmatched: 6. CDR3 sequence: CASSIGSGGRSYNEQFF. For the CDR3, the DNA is TGTGCCAGTAGTATCGGTAGCGGGGGGAGATCCTACAATGAGCAGTTCTTC. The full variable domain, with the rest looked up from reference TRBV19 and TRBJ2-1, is DGGITQSPKYLFRKEGQNVTLSCEQNLNHDAMYWYRQDPGQGLRLIYYSQIVNDFQKGDIAEGYSVSREKKESFPLTVTSAQKNPTAFYLCASSIGSGGRSYNEQFFGPGTRLTVL.

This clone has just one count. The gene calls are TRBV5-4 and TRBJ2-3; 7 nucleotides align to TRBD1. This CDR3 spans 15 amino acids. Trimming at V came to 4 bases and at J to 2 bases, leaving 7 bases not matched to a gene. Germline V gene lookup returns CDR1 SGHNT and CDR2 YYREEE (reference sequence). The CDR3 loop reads CASSLQQGSTDTQYF. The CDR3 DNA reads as TGTGCCAGCAGCCTCCAACAGGGGTCCACAGATACGCAGTATTTT.

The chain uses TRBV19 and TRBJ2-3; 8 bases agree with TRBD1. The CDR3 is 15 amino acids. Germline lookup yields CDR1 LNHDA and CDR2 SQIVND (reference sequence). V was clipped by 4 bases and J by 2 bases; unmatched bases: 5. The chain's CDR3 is CASSTGGKFTDTQYF. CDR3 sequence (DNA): TGTGCCAGTAGTACAGGGGGCAAGTTCACAGATACGCAGTATTTT.

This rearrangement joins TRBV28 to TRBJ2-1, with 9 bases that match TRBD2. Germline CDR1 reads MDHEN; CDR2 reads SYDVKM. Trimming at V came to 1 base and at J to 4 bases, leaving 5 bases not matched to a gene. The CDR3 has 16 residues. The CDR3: CASSLFPSGNYNEQFF. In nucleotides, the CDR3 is TGTGCCAGCAGTTTATTCCCTAGCGGGAATTACAATGAGCAGTTCTTC.

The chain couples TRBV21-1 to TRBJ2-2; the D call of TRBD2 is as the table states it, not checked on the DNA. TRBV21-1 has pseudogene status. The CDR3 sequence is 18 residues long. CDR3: CASSSSPTGTQSTGELFF. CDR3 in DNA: TGTGCCAGCAGCTCAAGCCCAACCGGGACTCAGAGCACCGGGGAGCTGTTTTTT.

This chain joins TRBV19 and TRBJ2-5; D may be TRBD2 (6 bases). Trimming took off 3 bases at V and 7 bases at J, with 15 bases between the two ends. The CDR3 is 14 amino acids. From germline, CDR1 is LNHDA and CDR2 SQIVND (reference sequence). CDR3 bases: TGTGCCAGTAGTATCGGAGTGGGGGGAGGGACCCAGTACTTC. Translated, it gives CASSIGVGGGTQYF.

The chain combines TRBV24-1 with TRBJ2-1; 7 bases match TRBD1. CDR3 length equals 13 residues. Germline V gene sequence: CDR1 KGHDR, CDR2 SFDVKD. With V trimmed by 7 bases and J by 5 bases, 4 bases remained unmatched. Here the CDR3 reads CATRGTVDNEQFF. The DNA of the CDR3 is TGTGCCACCAGGGGGACAGTCGACAATGAGCAGTTCTTC.

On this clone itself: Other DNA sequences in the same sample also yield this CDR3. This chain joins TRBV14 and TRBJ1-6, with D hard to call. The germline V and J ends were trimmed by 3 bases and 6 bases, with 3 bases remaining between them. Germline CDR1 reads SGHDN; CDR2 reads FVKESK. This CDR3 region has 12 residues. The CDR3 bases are TGTGCCAGCAGCCAGGCTAATTCACCCCTCCACTTT. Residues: CASSQANSPLHF.

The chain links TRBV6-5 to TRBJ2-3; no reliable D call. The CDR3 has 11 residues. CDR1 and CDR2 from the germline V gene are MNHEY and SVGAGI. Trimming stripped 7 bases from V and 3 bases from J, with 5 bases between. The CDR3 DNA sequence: TGTGCCAGCAAGCGTACAGATACGCAGTATTTT. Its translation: CASKRTDTQYF.

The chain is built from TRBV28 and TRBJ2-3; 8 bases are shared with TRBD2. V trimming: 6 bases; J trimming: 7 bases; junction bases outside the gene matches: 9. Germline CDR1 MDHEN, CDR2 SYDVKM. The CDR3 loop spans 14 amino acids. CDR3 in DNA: TGTGCCAGCAGCCAGAGCGGGAGTATTAATACGCAGTATTTT. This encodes CASSQSGSINTQYF.

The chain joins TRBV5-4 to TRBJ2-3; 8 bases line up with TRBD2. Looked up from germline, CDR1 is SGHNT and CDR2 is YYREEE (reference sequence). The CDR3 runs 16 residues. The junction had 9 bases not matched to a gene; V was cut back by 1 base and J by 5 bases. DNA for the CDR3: TGTGCCAGCAGCTTGCCTCAAGCGGGAGCAAAAGATACGCAGTATTTT. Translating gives CASSLPQAGAKDTQYF. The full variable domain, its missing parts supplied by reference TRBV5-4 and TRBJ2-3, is ETGVTQSPTHLIKTRGQQVTLRCSSQSGHNTVSWYQQALGQGPQFIFQYYREEENGRGNFPPRFSGLQFPNYSSELNVNALELDDSALYLCASSLPQAGAKDTQYFGPGTRLTVL.

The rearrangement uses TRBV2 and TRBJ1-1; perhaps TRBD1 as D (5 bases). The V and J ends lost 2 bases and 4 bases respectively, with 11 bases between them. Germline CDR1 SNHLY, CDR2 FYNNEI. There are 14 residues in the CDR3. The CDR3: CASSEIGGSTEAFF. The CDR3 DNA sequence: TGTGCCAGCAGTGAAATCGGGGGGAGCACTGAAGCTTTCTTT.

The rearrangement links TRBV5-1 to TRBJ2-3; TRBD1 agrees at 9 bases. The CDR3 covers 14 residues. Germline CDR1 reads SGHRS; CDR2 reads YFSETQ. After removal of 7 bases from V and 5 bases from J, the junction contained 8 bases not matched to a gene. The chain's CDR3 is CASRTGVGGDTQYF. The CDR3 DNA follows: TGCGCCAGCCGGACAGGGGTGGGGGGAGATACGCAGTATTTT.

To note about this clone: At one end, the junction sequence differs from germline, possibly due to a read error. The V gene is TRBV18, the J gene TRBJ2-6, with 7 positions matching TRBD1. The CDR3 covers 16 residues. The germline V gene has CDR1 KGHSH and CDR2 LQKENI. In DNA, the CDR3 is TGTGCCAGCTCACCTTCCGGGACAGTTGGGGACAACGTCCTGACTTTC. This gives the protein CASSPSGTVGDNVLTF.

The CDR3 protein is CASSLWGRGLNEQFF. The CDR3 DNA reads as TGTGCCAGCAGTTTATGGGGTAGGGGTCTCAATGAGCAGTTCTTC. The chain is built from TRBV28 and TRBJ2-1, with D possibly TRBD1 on 5 matching bases. The germline V and J ends were trimmed by 0 bases and 6 bases, with 12 bases remaining between them. The CDR3 runs to 15 residues. Per germline, CDR1 MDHEN and CDR2 SYDVKM.

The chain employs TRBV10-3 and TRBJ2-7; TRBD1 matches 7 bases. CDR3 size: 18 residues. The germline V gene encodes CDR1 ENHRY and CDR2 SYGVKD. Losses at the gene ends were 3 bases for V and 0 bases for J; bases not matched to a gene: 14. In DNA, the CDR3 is TGTGCCATCAGTGACGGGACAGAAAGCCTGCCTAGCTCCTACGAGCAGTACTTC. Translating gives CAISDGTESLPSSYEQYF.

CDR3 protein: CASSEAQWVPGYTGELFF. DNA of the CDR3: TGTGCCAGCAGTGAAGCCCAATGGGTACCCGGGTACACCGGGGAGCTGTTTTTT. The V gene is TRBV6-1, the J gene TRBJ2-2, with D unresolved. V was shortened by 0 bases and J by 3 bases, with 17 bases between the two germline ends. The CDR3 totals 18 residues. Germline values: CDR1 MNHNS, CDR2 SASEGT.

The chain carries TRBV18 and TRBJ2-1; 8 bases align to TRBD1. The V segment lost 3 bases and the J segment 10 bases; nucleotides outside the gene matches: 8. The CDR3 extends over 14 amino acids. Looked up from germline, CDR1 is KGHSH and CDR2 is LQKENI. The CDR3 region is CASSPRAGQGEQFF. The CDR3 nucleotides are TGTGCCAGCTCACCCCGGGCCGGACAGGGAGAGCAGTTCTTC.

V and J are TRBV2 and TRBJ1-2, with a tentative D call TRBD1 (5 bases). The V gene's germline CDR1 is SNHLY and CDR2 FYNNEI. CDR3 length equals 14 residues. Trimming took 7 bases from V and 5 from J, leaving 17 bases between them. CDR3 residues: CASILPTDHYGYTF. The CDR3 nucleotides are TGTGCCAGCATTCTCCCGACAGACCATTATGGCTACACCTTC.

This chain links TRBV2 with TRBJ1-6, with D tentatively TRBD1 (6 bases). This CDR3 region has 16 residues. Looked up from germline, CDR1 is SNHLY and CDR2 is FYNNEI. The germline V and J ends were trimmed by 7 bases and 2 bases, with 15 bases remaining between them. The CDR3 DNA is TGTGCCAGCACGTTCGAGGGGGTCCCCTATAATTCACCCCTCCACTTT. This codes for CASTFEGVPYNSPLHF.

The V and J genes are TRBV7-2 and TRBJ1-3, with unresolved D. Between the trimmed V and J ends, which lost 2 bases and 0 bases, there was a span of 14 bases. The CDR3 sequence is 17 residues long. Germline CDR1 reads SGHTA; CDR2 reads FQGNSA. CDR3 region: CASSLSPSVSSGNTIYF. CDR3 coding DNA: TGTGCCAGCAGCTTAAGTCCGAGCGTAAGCTCTGGAAACACCATATATTTT.

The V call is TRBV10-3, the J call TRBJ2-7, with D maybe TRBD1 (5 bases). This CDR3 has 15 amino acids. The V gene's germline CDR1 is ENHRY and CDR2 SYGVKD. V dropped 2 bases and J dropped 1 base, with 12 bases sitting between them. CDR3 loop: CAISEPDTPSYEQYF. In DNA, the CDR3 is TGTGCCATCAGTGAGCCGGACACGCCTTCCTACGAGCAGTACTTC.

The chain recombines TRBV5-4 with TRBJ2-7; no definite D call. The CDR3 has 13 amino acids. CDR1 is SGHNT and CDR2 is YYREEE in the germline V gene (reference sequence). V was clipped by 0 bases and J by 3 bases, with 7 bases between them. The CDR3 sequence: CASSLGRNYEQYF. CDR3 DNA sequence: TGTGCCAGCAGCTTGGGCAGAAACTACGAGCAGTACTTC.